One and the same sample provided the 26 T cell receptor beta chains below, sequenced in a study of T cells after yellow fever vaccination. TCRdb reprocessed the 5' RACE reads with MiXCR, giving one entry per CDR3 protein. The sample lists 500,000 to 650,000 distinct CDR3 sequences, approximately 13% occurring once. Sequenced material: PBMCs, taken on the day of the yellow fever booster vaccination. All receptors come from a man aged 25-40 years who received the YFV17D yellow fever vaccine.

The rearrangement links TRBV30 to TRBJ2-7; D is possibly TRBD1 (6 bases). Germline CDR1 reads GTSNPN; CDR2 reads SVGIG (reference sequence). The CDR3 is 13 residues long. Deletions cut 3 bases from V and 3 bases from J, with 12 bases between. CDR3 in DNA: TGTGCCTGGAGCAAGACAGGTATCTACGAGCAGTACTTC. Translating it yields CAWSKTGIYEQYF.

A few counts support this clonotype. The chain employs TRBV27 and TRBJ2-7, with D maybe TRBD2 (5 bases). The CDR3 runs 14 residues. V was pared by 5 bases and J by 7 bases, with 18 bases between. Germline-derived CDR1 and CDR2 are MNHEY and SMNVEV (reference sequence). CDR3 region: CASSLLLGPREQYF. CDR3 nucleotide sequence: TGTGCCAGCAGTCTACTACTAGGACCGCGTGAGCAGTACTTC.

Written as DNA, the CDR3 is TGTGCCAGCAGCTTAAGATCGCAGGGTGGGAACACTGAAGCTTTCTTT. It specifies CASSLRSQGGNTEAFF. This sequence joins TRBV7-2 and TRBJ1-1; D is perhaps TRBD1 (5 bases). V shed 2 bases and J shed 1 base, with 14 bases lying between them. CDR1 is SGHTA and CDR2 is FQGNSA in the germline V gene. The CDR3 runs 16 residues.

V gene TRBV7-2 combines with J gene TRBJ2-1; D remains unclear. V lost 5 bases to trimming and J lost 8 bases, with 7 bases between them. Germline values: CDR1 SGHTA, CDR2 FQGNSA. CDR3 length: 11 amino acids. CDR3 coding DNA: TGTGCCAGCAGCCCTTCCTATGAGCAGTTCTTC. Its protein product is CASSPSYEQFF.

This clonotype was counted only a few times. The J gene is TRBJ1-2, the V gene TRBV6-1; the D gene is possibly TRBD1 (6 bases). Germline V gives CDR1 MNHNS, CDR2 SASEGT. This CDR3 region has 15 residues. The V end lost 5 bases, the J end lost 1 base, and 14 bases lay between the germline ends. The CDR3 protein is CASSTGGGINYGYTF. The CDR3, as DNA: TGTGCCAGCAGTACGGGGGGCGGTATTAACTATGGCTACACCTTC.

Comments on this clonotype: A read error may account for a junction end that differs from germline. V gene TRBV6-5 combines with J gene TRBJ2-7, with D possibly being TRBD2 (5 bases). This CDR3 spans 9 amino acids. CDR1 MNHEY and CDR2 SVGAGI come from the germline V gene. DNA of the CDR3: TGTGCCAGCAGTACCCGGCCGGGATTC. Residues: CASSTRPGF.

The chain recombines TRBV7-4 with TRBJ2-3; TRBD1 is a possible D gene (8 bases). The CDR3 sequence is 18 residues long. Trimming pared 3 bases from V and 6 bases from J, leaving 25 bases between. Germline V CDR1 and CDR2: SGHVT, SQSDAQ. CDR3 residues: CASSFFQTSRGQRDTQYF. The CDR3 DNA sequence: TGTGCCAGCAGCTTCTTCCAGACTAGCAGGGGGCAGAGGGATACGCAGTATTTT.

This rearrangement joins TRBV3-1 to TRBJ1-1; D gene uncertain. V gave up 0 bases and J gave up 1 base, with 9 bases separating them. The length of the CDR3 is 15 residues. Germline lookup yields CDR1 LGHDT and CDR2 YNNKEL (reference sequence). The CDR3 bases are TGTGCCAGCAGCCAAGAAAGTTCCGCGAACACTGAAGCTTTCTTT. Protein sequence: CASSQESSANTEAFF.

The chain is built from TRBV27 and TRBJ1-2; 7 nucleotides align to TRBD1. V lost 5 bases and J lost 3; bases outside the gene matches: 3. CDR3 length: 13 amino acids. The germline CDR1 and CDR2 sequences are MNHEY and SMNVEV (reference sequence). CDR3 residues: CASSPQGDYGYTF. As DNA, the CDR3 is TGTGCCAGCAGTCCCCAGGGGGACTATGGCTACACCTTC.

The rearrangement joins TRBV5-6 to TRBJ2-1, with TRBD1 matching over 8 bases. CDR3 length equals 15 residues. V dropped 2 bases and J dropped 7; count of bases not matched to a gene: 8. The germline V gene encodes CDR1 SGHDT and CDR2 YYEEEE. DNA of the CDR3: TGTGCCAGCAGCTTATGGCAGGGGGCAGATAATGAGCAGTTCTTC. It translates to CASSLWQGADNEQFF.

The CDR3 protein is CASSLDPNGVGFF. In nucleotides, the CDR3 is TGCGCCAGCAGCTTGGACCCAAATGGGGTTGGTTTCTTT. This rearrangement joins TRBV5-1 to TRBJ1-1; the D is unclear. The CDR3 runs to 13 residues. In germline, CDR1 is SGHRS, CDR2 YFSETQ. The germline V and J ends were trimmed by 0 bases and 13 bases, with 16 bases remaining between them.

This clonotype was detected only a few times. Relative to the germline gene, one junction end is altered; a read error may explain this. This chain uses TRBV24-1 with TRBJ2-1; no clear D. Germline CDR1 and CDR2: KGHDR and SFDVKD. CDR3 size: 14 residues. The CDR3 DNA follows: TGTGCCACCAGTGATTTCTGGCTAGTGCCTTCCTCATGGTTC. As protein: CATSDFWLVPSSWF.

The V and J genes are TRBV5-1 and TRBJ2-3; D is ambiguous. CDR1 is SGHRS, CDR2 YFSETQ, per germline. CDR3 length equals 13 residues. V lost 4 bases and J 2 bases, leaving 8 bases between the germline ends. The CDR3 region has the DNA TGCGCCAGCAGCAAGTCATACACAGATACGCAGTATTTT. The encoded protein is CASSKSYTDTQYF.

This clonotype came up a few times. V usage is TRBV3-1 and J usage is TRBJ1-5; D is unresolved. This CDR3 is 13 amino acids long. The ends were cut back, 8 bases at V and 5 bases at J, with 13 bases in the middle. In germline, CDR1 is LGHDT, CDR2 YNNKEL (reference sequence). CDR3 amino acids: CASAKGPDQPQHF. CDR3 bases: TGTGCCAGCGCGAAGGGTCCTGATCAGCCCCAGCATTTT.

This clonotype was seen only a few times. J is TRBJ2-2 and V is TRBV4-3, with TRBD2 identical over 12 bases. This CDR3 region has 18 residues. CDR1 is LGHNA, CDR2 YSLEER, per germline. The V gene end was trimmed by 3 bases and the J gene end by 1 base; junction bases not matched to a gene: 6. Here the CDR3 DNA reads TGCGCCAGCAGCCAGTCCATACTAGCGGGGGGGAACACCGGGGAGCTGTTTTTT. It translates to CASSQSILAGGNTGELFF.

This clonotype was counted a few times. The chain combines TRBV6-9 with TRBJ1-2; the D gene is possibly TRBD1 (6 bases). The V gene lost 1 base and the J gene lost 4 bases, with 16 bases spanning the gap. Germline CDR1 and CDR2: MNHGY and SVAAGI. The CDR3 loop spans 16 amino acids. CDR3 sequence: CASSYYFRQAIYGYTF. The CDR3 DNA reads as TGTGCCAGCAGTTATTATTTTCGACAGGCCATCTATGGCTACACCTTC.

The gene calls are TRBV27 and TRBJ1-6, with D perhaps matching TRBD1 (6 bases). Germline V gene data show CDR1 as MNHEY and CDR2 as SMNVEV (reference sequence). Trimming removed 3 bases from V and 4 bases from J, with 16 bases in between. The CDR3 totals 17 residues. The CDR3 sequence: CASSFYTGQTYNSPLHF. As DNA, the CDR3 is TGTGCCAGCAGTTTTTATACAGGACAGACGTATAATTCACCCCTCCACTTT.

The gene calls are TRBV10-2 and TRBJ2-5, with 7 bases fitting TRBD2. This CDR3 spans 18 amino acids. Unmatched junction bases numbered 22, after V lost 6 bases and J lost 6 bases. Germline CDR1 WSHSY, CDR2 SAAADI. In nucleotides, the CDR3 is TGCGCCAGCAGGGGGTCCCCAAGCGGGAAGGTTCCGCAGAAGACCCAGTACTTC. It yields the protein CASRGSPSGKVPQKTQYF.

Only a few counts were recorded for this clonotype. The rearrangement joins TRBV11-2 to TRBJ2-1; D is unresolved. Germline V gene data show CDR1 as SGHAT and CDR2 as FQNNGV. CDR3 length: 10 residues. V dropped 8 bases and J dropped 6 bases, with 5 bases sitting between them. The chain's CDR3 is CASAFNEQFF. CDR3 bases: TGTGCCAGCGCCTTCAATGAGCAGTTCTTC.

This clonotype was detected many times. Here the CDR3 DNA reads TGCAGTGCTAGAGATCTGGGACAGGGGACAGATACGCAGTATTTT. Its protein product is CSARDLGQGTDTQYF. The chain links TRBV20-1 to TRBJ2-3; TRBD1 agrees at 10 bases. V shed 0 bases and J 3 bases; nucleotides not matched to a gene: 3. Germline V CDR1 and CDR2: DFQATT, SNEGSKA (reference sequence). The CDR3 length is 15 residues.

The sample holds a few counts of this clonotype. The chain uses TRBV5-1 and TRBJ2-5; D is perhaps TRBD1 (6 bases). The CDR3 has 15 residues. Trimming left V 4 bases short and J 5 bases short, with 18 bases between. Germline V gives CDR1 SGHRS, CDR2 YFSETQ. The CDR3 DNA reads TGCGCCAGCAGCCTGGTAAACAGGGTTTTGGAGACCCAGTACTTC. Translated: CASSLVNRVLETQYF.

The gene calls are TRBV7-9 and TRBJ2-4; a possible D gene is TRBD2 (5 bases). Trimming pared 6 bases from V and 1 base from J, leaving 13 bases between. CDR1 is SEHNR, CDR2 FQNEAQ, per germline (reference sequence). This CDR3 is 15 amino acids long. The DNA of the CDR3 is TGTGCCAGCAGTAAGTGGACTGACGCCAAAAACATTCAGTACTTC. Its translation: CASSKWTDAKNIQYF.

This clonotype was picked up a small number of times. This chain links TRBV4-3 with TRBJ2-2; possible D gene TRBD1, 6 bases. V was pared by 11 bases and J by 5 bases, with 15 bases between. Germline V lookup: CDR1 LGHNA, CDR2 YSLEER. The CDR3 is 13 residues long. The CDR3 loop is CAPYRARTGELFF. CDR3 in DNA: TGCGCCCCTTACAGGGCACGGACCGGGGAGCTGTTTTTT.

This chain connects TRBV9 to TRBJ2-1; 11 bases fit TRBD2. CDR3 length: 15 residues. With V trimmed by 5 bases and J by 5 bases, 6 bases remained unmatched. Germline loops: CDR1 SGDLS, CDR2 YYNGEE. The CDR3 nucleotides read TGTGCCAGCAGTACGGTGGGACTAGCGGACAATGAGCAGTTCTTC. Protein product: CASSTVGLADNEQFF.

The V call is TRBV15, the J call TRBJ2-3, with no clear D. The CDR3 runs to 13 residues. Per germline, CDR1 LNHNV and CDR2 YYDKDF (reference sequence). V lost 7 bases, J lost 4 bases, and 12 bases lay in between. The CDR3 reads CATNDGMADTQYF. The CDR3 nucleotides are TGTGCCACCAACGACGGTATGGCAGATACGCAGTATTTT. The whole variable domain, remainder taken from reference TRBV15 and TRBJ2-3, is DAMVIQNPRYQVTQFGKPVTLSCSQTLNHNVMYWYQQKSSQAPKLLFHYYDKDFNNEADTPDNFQSRRPNTSFCFLDIRSPGLGDTAMYLCATNDGMADTQYFGPGTRLTVL.

This chain links TRBV9 with TRBJ1-1, with a possible D match to TRBD1 (6 bases). The CDR3 is 14 residues long. Per germline, CDR1 SGDLS and CDR2 YYNGEE. With 7 bases removed from V and 6 bases from J, the gap between germline ends came to 19 bases. In DNA form, the CDR3 reads TGTGCCAGCCGGGACATTGAGCGTACAGCTGAAGCTTTCTTT. It translates to CASRDIERTAEAFF.